This T cell receptor (beta chain) was documented in a study of blood T cell repertoires in COVID-19. Study-level background: The United States, Italy and Spain provided the acute and convalescent COVID-19 samples. Sample material is recorded as cDNA or gDNA derived from T cells, B-cell-depleted T cells, or PBMCs.

The V gene's germline CDR1 is SGHAT and CDR2 FQNNGV. CDR3 length equals 16 residues. After removal of 4 bases from V and 8 bases from J, the junction contained 12 bases not matched to a gene. Original data processing: Nucleated cell counts were estimated from reference gene primer amplification. Measured with immunoSEQ multiplex PCR; TCRdb has only the in-frame clones, and not every one. V and J calls plus clone size are reproduced from that table; the DNA served to infer D and trimming. The sample consists of about 85,000 clones, 87% of them appearing once. The sample was peripheral blood. The chain recombines TRBV11-2 with TRBJ1-2; 11 positions agree with TRBD1. The source of this sequence is a man in his sixties with acute or convalescent COVID-19. The CDR3 nucleotides are TGTGCCAGCAGCTACGGGACAGGGGGAGCTATAGGAGGCTACACCTTC. Protein product: CASSYGTGGAIGGYTF.